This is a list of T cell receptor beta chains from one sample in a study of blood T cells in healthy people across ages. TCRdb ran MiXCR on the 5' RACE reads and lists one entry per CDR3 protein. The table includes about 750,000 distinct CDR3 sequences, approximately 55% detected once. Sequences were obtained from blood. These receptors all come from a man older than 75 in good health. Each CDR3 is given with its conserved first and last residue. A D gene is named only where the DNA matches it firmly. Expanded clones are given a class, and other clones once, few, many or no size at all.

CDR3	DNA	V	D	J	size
CATSDFRVSSTDTQYF	TGTGCCACCAGTGATTTTAGAGTTTCTAGCACAGATACGCAGTATTTT	TRBV24-1	NA	TRBJ2-3	few
CASSPDRTVYEQYF	TGTGCCAGCTCACCGGACCGAACGGTTTACGAGCAGTACTTC	TRBV18	NA	TRBJ2-7	NA
CASSLAGQGMNTEAFF	TGCGCCAGCAGCTTGGCAGGGCAGGGAATGAACACTGAAGCTTTCTTT	TRBV5-1	NA	TRBJ1-1	NA
CASSEPTEQYF	TGTGCCAGCAGTGAACCCACCGAGCAGTACTTC	TRBV6-1	NA	TRBJ2-7	NA
CASSRDRGDEQFF	TGTGCCAGCAGCCGCGACAGGGGTGATGAGCAGTTCTTC	TRBV11-1	TRBD1	TRBJ2-1	few
CATSGASGSPPYNEQFF	TGTGCCACCAGTGGAGCTAGCGGGAGTCCCCCCTACAATGAGCAGTTCTTC	TRBV24-1	TRBD2	TRBJ2-1	NA
CSADGTSGRAYGQYF	TGCAGTGCTGACGGGACTAGCGGGAGGGCCTACGGGCAGTACTTC	TRBV20-1	TRBD2	TRBJ2-4	once
CATSDSGGEQYF	TGTGCCACCAGTGATTCCGGGGGGGAGCAGTACTTC	TRBV24-1	TRBD2	TRBJ2-5	NA
CASSLGPRQGSDTQYF	TGTGCCAGCAGCTTAGGGCCGCGGCAGGGGTCAGATACGCAGTATTTT	TRBV7-2	NA	TRBJ2-3	once
CASSPNLRASSDGYTF	TGTGCCAGCTCACCCAATCTTCGGGCCTCATCGGATGGCTACACCTTC	TRBV18	NA	TRBJ1-2	NA
CATCQPKGSYNEQFF	TGTGCCACCTGTCAACCGAAGGGCTCCTACAATGAGCAGTTCTTC	TRBV24-1	NA	TRBJ2-1	NA
CASRNRRTSGRETQYF	TGTGCCAGCAGGAACCGTAGGACTAGCGGGAGGGAGACCCAGTACTTC	TRBV2	TRBD2	TRBJ2-5	NA
CASSFDGDNEQFF	TGTGCCAGCAGCTTTGACGGGGACAATGAGCAGTTCTTC	TRBV7-2	NA	TRBJ2-1	many
CASSRRTGEDGYTF	TGTGCCAGCAGTCGCCGGACAGGGGAGGATGGCTACACCTTC	TRBV12-3/TRBV12-4	TRBD1	TRBJ1-2	few
CASSTNLGQATSYNEQFF	TGTGCCAGCAGCACCAACCTCGGACAGGCGACTTCCTACAATGAGCAGTTCTTC	TRBV7-9	TRBD1	TRBJ2-1	once
CASSFAPIQETQYF	TGTGCCAGCAGTTTTGCCCCGATCCAAGAGACCCAGTACTTC	TRBV27	NA	TRBJ2-5	many
CASSSVLAVYAYF	TGTGCCAGCAGCTCTGTCCTGGCGGTGTACGCGTATTTT	TRBV7-9	NA	TRBJ2-3	NA
CASSLGNNEQFF	TGTGCCAGCAGCTTAGGAAACAATGAGCAGTTCTTC	TRBV7-2	NA	TRBJ2-1	NA
CASSQGSAGEHRYAYF	TGTGCCAGCAGCCAAGGCAGTGCGGGGGAGCACAGATACGCGTATTTT	TRBV3-1	TRBD2	TRBJ2-3	NA
CASSLGGPKYGYTF	TGTGCCAGCAGCTTAGGGGGGCCCAAATATGGCTACACCTTC	TRBV7-3	NA	TRBJ1-2	NA
CASSFFIGQAQETQYF	TGTGCCAGCAGTTTTTTCATCGGACAGGCTCAAGAGACCCAGTACTTC	TRBV7-9	TRBD1	TRBJ2-5	NA
CSVGLLAERGEQYF	TGCAGCGTCGGCCTACTAGCGGAGCGCGGTGAGCAGTACTTC	TRBV29-1	TRBD2	TRBJ2-5	NA
CSVEVVVRGEQYF	TGCAGCGTTGAGGTTGTTGTCAGGGGCGAGCAGTACTTC	TRBV29-1	NA	TRBJ2-7	many
CASSGKLGGIGSYEQYF	TGTGCCAGCAGCGGAAAACTCGGGGGGATCGGCTCCTACGAGCAGTACTTC	TRBV9	TRBD2	TRBJ2-7	NA
CASGPDLERGYGYTF	TGTGCTAGTGGCCCGGACCTAGAACGGGGCTATGGCTACACCTTC	TRBV12-5	NA	TRBJ1-2	NA
CASSSYGTRKQGTQYF	TGTGCCAGCAGCTCATACGGGACTAGAAAACAAGGGACCCAGTACTTC	TRBV7-2	TRBD2	TRBJ2-5	NA
CASSSGTGVSGANVLTF	TGTGCCAGCAGTTCCGGGACAGGGGTTTCTGGGGCCAACGTCCTGACTTTC	TRBV6-5	TRBD1	TRBJ2-6	many
CSARITGTKDSPLHF	TGCAGTGCTAGGATTACAGGGACAAAGGATTCACCCCTCCACTTT	TRBV20-1	NA	TRBJ1-6	few
CASSPPAGRQGQNQPQHF	TGTGCCAGCAGCCCTCCCGCGGGCCGACAGGGGCAGAATCAGCCCCAGCATTTT	TRBV5-4	TRBD1	TRBJ1-5	few
CASSTGFGYTF	TGTGCCAGCAGCACAGGGTTTGGCTACACCTTC	TRBV12-3/TRBV12-4	NA	TRBJ1-2	many
CASRGSGQGNRYAYF	TGTGCCAGCAGAGGCTCGGGACAGGGTAACAGATACGCGTATTTT	TRBV28	TRBD1	TRBJ2-3	NA
CASSPAGAVGEKLFF	TGTGCCAGCAGCCCCGCGGGGGCTGTCGGCGAAAAACTGTTTTTT	TRBV2	NA	TRBJ1-4	NA
CASSLYGRGQANTGELFF	TGTGCCAGCAGCTTATATGGCCGGGGGCAGGCGAACACCGGGGAGCTGTTTTTT	TRBV7-6	NA	TRBJ2-2	NA
CASSLVLGGSNTEAFF	TGCGCCAGCAGCTTGGTTCTCGGGGGCTCGAACACTGAAGCTTTCTTT	TRBV5-1	NA	TRBJ1-1	few
CASSFRQGEGYTF	TGTGCCAGCAGCTTTAGACAGGGCGAGGGCTACACCTTC	TRBV9	TRBD1	TRBJ1-2	NA
CASSLDYSSYNEQFF	TGTGCCAGCAGCTTGGACTACAGCTCCTACAATGAGCAGTTCTTC	TRBV7-2	NA	TRBJ2-1	few
CASSAAGFNEQFF	TGCGCCAGCAGCGCGGCGGGGTTCAATGAGCAGTTCTTC	TRBV5-1	NA	TRBJ2-1	NA
CSATSLDGANEQFF	TGCAGTGCTACGTCCCTGGACGGGGCAAATGAGCAGTTCTTC	TRBV20-1	NA	TRBJ2-1	NA
CASSFRTSGSIDEQFF	TGTGCCAGCAGTTTCCGGACTAGCGGGAGTATTGATGAGCAGTTCTTC	TRBV28	TRBD2	TRBJ2-1	NA